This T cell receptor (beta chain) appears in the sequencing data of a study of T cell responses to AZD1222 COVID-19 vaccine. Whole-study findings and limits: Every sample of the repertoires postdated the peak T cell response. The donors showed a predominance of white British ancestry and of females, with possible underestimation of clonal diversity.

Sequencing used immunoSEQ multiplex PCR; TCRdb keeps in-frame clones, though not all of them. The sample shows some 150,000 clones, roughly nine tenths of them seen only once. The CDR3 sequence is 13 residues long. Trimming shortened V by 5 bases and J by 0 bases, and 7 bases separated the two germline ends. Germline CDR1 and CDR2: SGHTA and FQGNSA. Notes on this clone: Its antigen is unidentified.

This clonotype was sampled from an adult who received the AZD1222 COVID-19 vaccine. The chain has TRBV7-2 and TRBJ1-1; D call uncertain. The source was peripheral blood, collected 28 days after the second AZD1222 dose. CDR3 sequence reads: CASSDYMNTEAFF. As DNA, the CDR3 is TGTGCCAGCAGCGATTATATGAACACTGAAGCTTTCTTT.